These T cell receptor beta chains were read from a single sample in a study of Ad26.COV2.S vaccination and SARS-CoV-2 variants. The protocol was immunoSEQ multiplex PCR, while the TCRdb copy is restricted to in-frame clones and leaves out a portion. Altogether roughly 270,000 clones are present, 87% being singletons, with the ten largest covering over 2.5%. The sequenced sample was peripheral blood, obtained in a trial of Ad26.COV2.S vaccine versus placebo. The receptors stem from a person between 18 and 65 years old who received the Ad26.COV2.S COVID-19 vaccine or a placebo. CDR3s include the opening cysteine and the closing phenylalanine or tryptophan. The D gene is left open where the match is weak. Clone size appears in some rows only: once, few, many, or a class for an expanded clone.

D gene: TRBD1
V gene: TRBV6-1
J gene: TRBJ2-7
clone size: .
CDR3 DNA: TGTGCCAGCAGTGAAGACAGGGGCTACGAGCAGTACTTC
CDR3 protein: CASSEDRGYEQYF

D gene: TRBD1
V gene: TRBV30
J gene: TRBJ1-5
clone size: .
CDR3 DNA: TGTGCCTGGAGCGCGACAGGGATGAGCAATCAGCCCCAGCATTTT
CDR3 protein: CAWSATGMSNQPQHF

D gene: TRBD1
V gene: TRBV29-1
J gene: TRBJ2-3
clone size: .
CDR3 DNA: TGCAGCGTAACGGACAGGGCAGATACGCAGTATTTT
CDR3 protein: CSVTDRADTQYF

D gene: .
V gene: TRBV4-1
J gene: TRBJ1-4
clone size: .
CDR3 DNA: TGCGCCAGCAGCCCCCTGTCCGGGGACGATAATGAAAAACTGTTTTTT
CDR3 protein: CASSPLSGDDNEKLFF

D gene: TRBD2
V gene: TRBV7-6
J gene: TRBJ2-5
clone size: .
CDR3 DNA: TGTGCCAGCAGCTTATTTGCGGGGGAGCAAGAGACCCAGTACTTC
CDR3 protein: CASSLFAGEQETQYF

D gene: .
V gene: TRBV6-5
J gene: TRBJ1-1
clone size: .
CDR3 DNA: TGTGCCAGCAGTGACTCGGGACGGCTGAACACTGAAGCTTTCTTT
CDR3 protein: CASSDSGRLNTEAFF

D gene: .
V gene: TRBV7-2
J gene: TRBJ1-2
clone size: .
CDR3 DNA: TGTGCCAGCAGATCGTCGACGGACGGAAACTATGGCTACACCTTC
CDR3 protein: CASRSSTDGNYGYTF

D gene: .
V gene: TRBV7-6
J gene: TRBJ2-1
clone size: .
CDR3 DNA: TGTGCCAGCAGCACGTGGAACAACAATGAGCAGTTCTTC
CDR3 protein: CASSTWNNNEQFF

D gene: .
V gene: TRBV27
J gene: TRBJ2-7
clone size: .
CDR3 DNA: TGTGCCAGTACGCGCGGTTTCGGGGGAAGTGACGAGCAGTACTTC
CDR3 protein: CASTRGFGGSDEQYF

D gene: .
V gene: TRBV3-1/TRBV3-2
J gene: TRBJ1-5
clone size: .
CDR3 DNA: TGTGCCAGCAGCCACCGGACAGGCAATCAGCCCCAGCATTTT
CDR3 protein: CASSHRTGNQPQHF

D gene: .
V gene: TRBV10-3
J gene: TRBJ1-3
clone size: .
CDR3 DNA: TGTGCCATCAGTGAAGGGGCTGGAAACACCATATATTTT
CDR3 protein: CAISEGAGNTIYF

D gene: .
V gene: TRBV2
J gene: TRBJ2-7
clone size: .
CDR3 DNA: TGTGCCAGCAGTGCTCCGGGGGCGGGGGCATCCTACGAGCAGTACTTC
CDR3 protein: CASSAPGAGASYEQYF

D gene: TRBD1
V gene: TRBV27
J gene: TRBJ2-2
clone size: .
CDR3 DNA: TGTGCCAGCAGATCCGACAGGGGGCTGGTCGGGGAGCTGTTTTTT
CDR3 protein: CASRSDRGLVGELFF

D gene: TRBD1
V gene: TRBV19
J gene: TRBJ1-2
clone size: .
CDR3 DNA: TGTGCCAGTAGTTCGACAGGGAGCGACTATGGCTACACCTTC
CDR3 protein: CASSSTGSDYGYTF

D gene: .
V gene: TRBV27
J gene: TRBJ1-5
clone size: .
CDR3 DNA: TGTGCCAGCGGTAGTTCGGCAAATGGTGTTCTGCCCCAGCATTTT
CDR3 protein: CASGSSANGVLPQHF

D gene: TRBD1
V gene: TRBV24-1
J gene: TRBJ1-5
clone size: .
CDR3 DNA: TGTGCCACCAGTGATAACAGGGGGCATCAGCCCCAGCATTTT
CDR3 protein: CATSDNRGHQPQHF

D gene: .
V gene: TRBV15
J gene: TRBJ1-2
clone size: .
CDR3 DNA: TGTGCCACCAGCAGAGATCTGGCAGGGGCTAACTATGGCTACACCTTC
CDR3 protein: CATSRDLAGANYGYTF

D gene: TRBD2
V gene: TRBV5-1
J gene: TRBJ2-3
clone size: few
CDR3 DNA: TGCGCCAGCCGGTTTCGGGAGGGCCTGAGGAATACGCAGTATTTT
CDR3 protein: CASRFREGLRNTQYF

D gene: .
V gene: TRBV6-1
J gene: TRBJ1-5
clone size: .
CDR3 DNA: TGTGCCAGCAGTGAAGCAGGGGGTTATTATCAGCCCCAGCATTTT
CDR3 protein: CASSEAGGYYQPQHF

D gene: TRBD1
V gene: TRBV11-2
J gene: TRBJ2-3
clone size: .
CDR3 DNA: TGTGCCAGCAGCTCCCCGGACAGGTCTAGCACAGATACGCAGTATTTT
CDR3 protein: CASSSPDRSSTDTQYF

D gene: .
V gene: TRBV7-9
J gene: TRBJ1-1
clone size: .
CDR3 DNA: TGTGCCAGCAGCGCTCTACAGGGCCGTGAAGCTTTCTTT
CDR3 protein: CASSALQGREAFF

D gene: .
V gene: TRBV5-6
J gene: TRBJ2-2
clone size: .
CDR3 DNA: TGTGCCAGCAGCTTGAGCGGGGAGCTGTTTTTT
CDR3 protein: CASSLSGELFF

D gene: .
V gene: TRBV5-6
J gene: TRBJ1-3
clone size: .
CDR3 DNA: TGTGCCAGCAGCCCGCAGATCTCCTCTGGAAACACCATATATTTT
CDR3 protein: CASSPQISSGNTIYF

D gene: .
V gene: TRBV12-3/TRBV12-4
J gene: TRBJ2-1
clone size: .
CDR3 DNA: TGTGCCAGCAGTCCATCGCGCCACAATGAGCAGTTCTTC
CDR3 protein: CASSPSRHNEQFF

D gene: TRBD1
V gene: TRBV4-1
J gene: TRBJ1-4
clone size: .
CDR3 DNA: TGCGCCAGCAGCCAAGACGGGACAGGGGCCGTGGAACTGTTTTTT
CDR3 protein: CASSQDGTGAVELFF

D gene: TRBD2
V gene: TRBV3-1/TRBV3-2
J gene: TRBJ2-1
clone size: .
CDR3 DNA: TGTGCCAGCAGCGAAGGACTAGCGGGAGATCCTTTTTTTGGCAATGAGCAGTTCTTC
CDR3 protein: CASSEGLAGDPFFGNEQFF

D gene: .
V gene: TRBV12-3/TRBV12-4
J gene: TRBJ1-3
clone size: .
CDR3 DNA: TGTGCCAGCAGTTTAAGAAACACCATATATTTT
CDR3 protein: CASSLRNTIYF